The 25 T cell receptor beta chains below all came from one sample that was sequenced in a study of T cell responses to AZD1222 COVID-19 vaccine. Assay: immunoSEQ multiplex PCR; the TCRdb copy retains only in-frame clones and omits some. The data contain about 150,000 clones, around 95% of them singletons. The material sequenced was peripheral blood, taken on day 0 of AZD1222 vaccination. These receptor sequences come from an adult in good health.

J is TRBJ1-2 and V is TRBV10-2; 7 nucleotides align to TRBD1. Trimming removed 4 bases from V and 2 bases from J; junction bases left unmatched: 1. The CDR3 covers 13 residues. From germline, CDR1 is WSHSY and CDR2 SAAADI. The DNA for the CDR3 is TGCGCCAGCAGTGCACAGGGGAACTATGGCTACACCTTC. This sequence encodes CASSAQGNYGYTF.

The gene calls are TRBV6-5 and TRBJ2-1, with 8 bases fitting TRBD1. Germline V gene lookup returns CDR1 MNHEY and CDR2 SVGAGI. V was clipped by 6 bases and J by 7 bases; unmatched bases: 5. CDR3 size: 13 residues. CDR3 residues: CASSRTGGNEQFF. The CDR3 coding sequence is TGTGCCAGCAGCCGCACAGGGGGGAATGAGCAGTTCTTC.

V and J are TRBV7-2 and TRBJ2-3; the D is unclear. The germline V gene encodes CDR1 SGHTA and CDR2 FQGNSA. With 3 bases removed from V and 1 base from J, the gap between germline ends came to 8 bases. The CDR3 has 14 amino acids. The CDR3 loop reads CASSFFHGTDTQYF. The CDR3, as DNA: TGTGCCAGCAGCTTTTTCCACGGCACAGATACGCAGTATTTT.

This clone was observed once. The chain joins TRBV7-3 to TRBJ2-1, with no clear D. Germline V CDR1 and CDR2: SGHTA, FQGTGA. V dropped 2 bases and J dropped 4 bases, with 9 bases sitting between them. This CDR3 contains 14 residues. CDR3 sequence (DNA): TGTGCCAGCAGCTTAGGGCAGATTTACAATGAGCAGTTCTTC. As protein: CASSLGQIYNEQFF.

The chain is built from TRBV12-5 and TRBJ2-1, with D hard to call. This CDR3 has 13 amino acids. V was pared by 1 base and J by 10 bases, with 11 bases between. Germline V lookup: CDR1 LGHNT, CDR2 FRNRAP. The CDR3 sequence: CASGLAFSEEQFF. Here the CDR3 DNA reads TGTGCTAGTGGTTTGGCCTTTAGTGAGGAGCAGTTCTTC.

Comments on this clone: The sample holds other DNA sequences that translate to the same CDR3. J is TRBJ1-3 and V is TRBV7-9, with D uncertain. The CDR3 length is 13 residues. From germline, CDR1 is SEHNR and CDR2 FQNEAQ (reference sequence). V shed 3 bases and J shed 0 bases, with 3 bases lying between them. The CDR3 is CASSFNSGNTIYF. The CDR3 region has the DNA TGTGCCAGCAGCTTTAACTCTGGAAACACCATATATTTT.

Only one count was recorded for this clone. The chain uses TRBV5-4 and TRBJ1-2; 9 nucleotides line up with TRBD1. This CDR3 has 17 amino acids. Per the germline V gene, CDR1 is SGHNT and CDR2 is YYREEE (reference sequence). The trim removed 4 bases at V and 0 bases at J, leaving 10 bases unmatched. The CDR3 protein is CASSPGQGFATNYGYTF. In DNA, the CDR3 is TGTGCCAGCAGCCCGGGACAGGGTTTTGCTACTAACTATGGCTACACCTTC.

The chain employs TRBV3-1 (or the pseudogene TRBV3-2) and TRBJ2-3; D not resolved. Germline V gene lookup returns CDR1 LGHDT and CDR2 YNNKEL (reference sequence). V dropped 4 bases and J dropped 0 bases, with 14 bases sitting between them. The CDR3 is 16 amino acids. The chain's CDR3 is CASSPWTETSTDTQYF. CDR3 in DNA: TGTGCCAGCAGCCCGTGGACGGAGACTAGCACAGATACGCAGTATTTT.

J is TRBJ1-4 and V is TRBV4-3, with D tentatively TRBD1 (6 bases). The V end lost 3 bases, the J end lost 8 bases, and 16 bases lay between the germline ends. The CDR3 consists of 15 residues. Looked up from germline, CDR1 is LGHNA and CDR2 is YSLEER. This CDR3 is CASSHWTVSEEKLFF. In nucleotides, the CDR3 is TGCGCCAGCAGCCACTGGACAGTGTCGGAGGAAAAACTGTTTTTT.

The chain carries TRBV25-1 and TRBJ2-2; D perhaps matches TRBD1 (5 bases). V was clipped by 3 bases and J by 6 bases, with 14 bases between them. CDR1 and CDR2 from the germline V gene are MGHDK and SYGVNS. The CDR3 length is 15 residues. The CDR3 DNA follows: TGTGCCAGCAGTGATTTGTCCAGGGAAGCCGGGGAGCTGTTTTTT. It specifies CASSDLSREAGELFF.

The rearrangement joins TRBV3-1 (or the pseudogene TRBV3-2) to TRBJ2-5; TRBD2 agrees at 10 bases. The ends lost 7 bases at V and 2 bases at J; junction bases unmatched: 1. This CDR3 contains 13 residues. Per the germline V gene, CDR1 is LGHDT and CDR2 is YNNKEL (reference sequence). CDR3 loop: CASKAGGQETQYF. CDR3 DNA: TGTGCCAGCAAAGCGGGGGGGCAAGAGACCCAGTACTTC.

V and J are TRBV28 and TRBJ2-7, with TRBD2 matching 9 bases. After removal of 5 bases from V and 3 bases from J, the junction contained 5 bases not matched to a gene. The CDR3 runs 14 residues. Germline lookup yields CDR1 MDHEN and CDR2 SYDVKM. This chain's CDR3 is CASSRAGGNYEQYV. CDR3 coding DNA: TGTGCCAGCAGTCGGGCGGGGGGGAACTACGAGCAGTACGTC.

Comment on this clone: Distinct nucleotide sequences in the sample also encode this CDR3. The chain is built from TRBV7-2 and TRBJ2-7; TRBD1 agrees at 7 bases. In germline, CDR1 is SGHTA, CDR2 FQGNSA. The CDR3 consists of 13 residues. The V gene end was trimmed by 5 bases and the J gene end by 2 bases; junction bases not matched to a gene: 3. This CDR3 is CASSPQGTYEQYV. The CDR3 nucleotides are TGTGCCAGCAGCCCACAGGGGACCTACGAGCAGTACGTC.

This chain joins TRBV6-4 and TRBJ2-2, with D tentatively TRBD2 (5 bases). Germline V gene lookup returns CDR1 MRHNA and CDR2 SNTAGT. The ends were cut back, 4 bases at V and 4 bases at J, with 13 bases in the middle. This CDR3 is 15 amino acids long. Written as DNA, the CDR3 is TGTGCCAGCAGTGTAGATACGGGGAGCACCGGGGAGCTGTTTTTT. The encoded protein is CASSVDTGSTGELFF.

There are a few counts of this clone. The CDR3 nucleotides are TGTGCCAGCAGCCTCTGTGGGGACAGGGATGAGATAAGGGGTACGATTTCACCCCTCCACTTT. It specifies CASSLCGDRDEIRGTISPLHF. The rearrangement uses TRBV21-1 and TRBJ1-6; the table's D call, TRBD1, has no DNA check behind it. TRBV21-1 is given as a pseudogene. CDR3 size: 21 residues.

This clone was found once. The chain employs TRBV2 and TRBJ1-5, with D maybe TRBD1 (5 bases). This CDR3 has 13 residues. V dropped 3 bases and J dropped 6 bases, with 9 bases sitting between them. CDR1 and CDR2 (germline): SNHLY, FYNNEI. CDR3 DNA: TGTGCCAGCAGTGAGCAGAGGGGTCAGCCCCAGCATTTT. Its translation: CASSEQRGQPQHF. The full variable domain, rest sourced from reference TRBV2 and TRBJ1-5, is EPEVTQTPSHQVTQMGQEVILRCVPISNHLYFYWYRQILGQKVEFLVSFYNNEISEKSEIFDDQFSVERPDGSNFTLKIRSTKLEDSAMYFCASSEQRGQPQHFGDGTRLSIL.

The V call is TRBV5-4, the J call TRBJ1-1, with D possibly matching TRBD1 (6 bases). V lost 1 base and J 5 bases, leaving 12 bases between the germline ends. CDR3 size: 14 residues. CDR1 and CDR2 (germline): SGHNT, YYREEE (reference sequence). This CDR3 reads CASSLYGRGTEAFF. The CDR3, as DNA: TGTGCCAGCAGCTTGTACGGGAGGGGGACTGAAGCTTTCTTT.

The chain joins TRBV12-5 to TRBJ1-1; no clear D. The CDR3 consists of 12 residues. Trimming took 4 bases from V and 8 from J, leaving 11 bases between them. Germline loops: CDR1 LGHNT, CDR2 FRNRAP. The CDR3 sequence is CASGYGSSEAFF. The CDR3 DNA reads as TGTGCTAGTGGTTACGGATCCAGCGAAGCTTTCTTT.

V and J are TRBV5-1 and TRBJ2-2; possibly TRBD1 for D (5 bases). Per germline, CDR1 SGHRS and CDR2 YFSETQ. The CDR3 is made up of 15 amino acids. The ends were cut back, 0 bases at V and 5 bases at J, with 11 bases in the middle. CDR3 sequence: CASSLEGLRTGELFF. CDR3 nucleotide sequence: TGCGCCAGCAGCTTGGAGGGGCTTCGGACCGGGGAGCTGTTTTTT. The whole variable domain, remainder taken from reference TRBV5-1 and TRBJ2-2, is KAGVTQTPRYLIKTRGQQVTLSCSPISGHRSVSWYQQTPGQGLQFLFEYFSETQRNKGNFPGRFSGRQFSNSRSEMNVSTLELGDSALYLCASSLEGLRTGELFFGEGSRLTVL.

This rearrangement joins TRBV30 to TRBJ1-6; the D is unclear. Germline V lookup: CDR1 GTSNPN, CDR2 SVGIG (reference sequence). The CDR3 has 18 residues. V dropped 2 bases and J dropped 7 bases, with 24 bases sitting between them. The CDR3 sequence is CAWSPRWILPIGNSPLHF. The CDR3 coding sequence is TGTGCCTGGAGTCCCCGTTGGATTTTGCCTATAGGAAATTCACCCCTCCACTTT. Supplemented by reference TRBV30 and TRBJ1-6, the full variable domain reads SQTIHQWPATLVQPVGSPLSLECTVEGTSNPNLYWYRQAAGRGLQLLFYSVGIGQISSEVPQNLSASRPQDRQFILSSKKLLLSDSGFYLCAWSPRWILPIGNSPLHFGNGTRLTVT.

The chain employs TRBV15 and TRBJ1-2; D call uncertain. V was shortened by 0 bases and J by 8 bases, with 19 bases between the two germline ends. Germline-derived CDR1 and CDR2 are LNHNV and YYDKDF (reference sequence). The CDR3 is made up of 16 amino acids. The CDR3 protein is CATSRDYGVESEGYTF. CDR3 coding DNA: TGTGCCACCAGCAGAGATTATGGGGTTGAATCGGAAGGCTACACCTTC.

The chain couples TRBV6-5 to TRBJ2-1; 10 bases agree with TRBD2. Trimming took 6 bases from V and 6 from J; bases not matched to a gene: 5. Looked up from germline, CDR1 is MNHEY and CDR2 is SVGAGI. This CDR3 comprises 14 residues. For the CDR3, the DNA is TGTGCCAGCAGAAAAAGCGGGAGGGTCAATGAGCAGTTCTTC. The encoded protein is CASRKSGRVNEQFF.

The CDR3 here is CASSLAPRGNFYGYTF. The CDR3, as DNA: TGTGCCAGCAGCTTGGCCCCAAGGGGGAATTTCTATGGCTACACCTTC. This sequence joins TRBV5-5 and TRBJ1-2, with a tentative D call TRBD1 (6 bases). V dropped 0 bases and J dropped 4 bases, with 16 bases sitting between them. Germline V gene data show CDR1 as SGHKS and CDR2 as YYEKEE (reference sequence). There are 16 residues in the CDR3.

The chain is built from TRBV27 and TRBJ2-1, with TRBD1 identical over 12 bases. CDR1 and CDR2 from the germline V gene are MNHEY and SMNVEV (reference sequence). The CDR3 has 14 amino acids. J was trimmed by 5 bases and V by 8 bases; bases with no gene match: 4. The CDR3 DNA follows: TGTGCCAGCGGGGACAGGGGGCTGGACAATGAGCAGTTCTTC. The encoded protein is CASGDRGLDNEQFF.

The chain couples TRBV7-2 to TRBJ1-5, with unresolved D. V lost 5 bases and J 2 bases, leaving 7 bases between the germline ends. CDR3 size: 13 residues. Germline V gene data show CDR1 as SGHTA and CDR2 as FQGNSA. As DNA, the CDR3 is TGTGCCAGCAGCCAAAATCGCAATCAGCCCCAGCATTTT. Protein sequence: CASSQNRNQPQHF.